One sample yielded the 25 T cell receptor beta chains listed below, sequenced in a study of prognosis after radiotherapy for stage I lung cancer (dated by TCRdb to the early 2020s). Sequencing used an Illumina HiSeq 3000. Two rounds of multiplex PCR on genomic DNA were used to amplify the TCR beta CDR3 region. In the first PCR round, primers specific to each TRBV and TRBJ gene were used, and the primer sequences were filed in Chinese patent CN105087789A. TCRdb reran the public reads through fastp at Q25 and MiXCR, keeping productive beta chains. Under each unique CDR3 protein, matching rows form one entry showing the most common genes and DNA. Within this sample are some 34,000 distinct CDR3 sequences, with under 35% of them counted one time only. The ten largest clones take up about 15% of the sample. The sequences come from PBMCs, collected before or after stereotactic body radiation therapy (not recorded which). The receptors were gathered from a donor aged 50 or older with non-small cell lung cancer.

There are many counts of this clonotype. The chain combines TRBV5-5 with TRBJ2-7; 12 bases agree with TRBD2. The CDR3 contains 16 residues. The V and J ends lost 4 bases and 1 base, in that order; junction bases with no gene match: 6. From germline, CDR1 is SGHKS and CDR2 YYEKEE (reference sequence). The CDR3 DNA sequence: TGTGCCAGCAGCCTACGGACTAGCGGGGTATCCTACGAGCAGTACTTC. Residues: CASSLRTSGVSYEQYF.

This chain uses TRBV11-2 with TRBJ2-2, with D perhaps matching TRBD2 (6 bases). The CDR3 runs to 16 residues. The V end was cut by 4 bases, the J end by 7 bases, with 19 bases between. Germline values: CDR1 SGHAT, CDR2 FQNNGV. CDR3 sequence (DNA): TGTGCCAGCAGCTCACCGGACGCGGGAAGGGTCGGGGAGCTGTTTTTT. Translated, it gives CASSSPDAGRVGELFF.

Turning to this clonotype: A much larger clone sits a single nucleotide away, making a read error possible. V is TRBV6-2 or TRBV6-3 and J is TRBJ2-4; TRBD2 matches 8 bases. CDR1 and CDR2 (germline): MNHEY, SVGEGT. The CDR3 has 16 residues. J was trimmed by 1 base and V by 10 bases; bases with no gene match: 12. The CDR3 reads CANRPSGGAAKNIQYF. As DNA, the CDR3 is TGTGCCAACAGGCCCTCGGGAGGGGCGGCCAAAAACATTCAGTACTTC.

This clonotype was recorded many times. CDR3 sequence (DNA): TGTGCCAGCAGTGAATTTGGGACAGGGTGGCGAGGGCGGTATGCAACTAATGAAAAACTGTTTTTT. It codes for CASSEFGTGWRGRYATNEKLFF. This chain links TRBV6-2 or TRBV6-3 with TRBJ1-4; 9 bases line up with TRBD1. Unmatched junction bases numbered 22, after V lost 5 bases and J lost 0 bases. The CDR3 extends over 22 amino acids. CDR1 and CDR2 (germline): MNHEY, SVGEGT.

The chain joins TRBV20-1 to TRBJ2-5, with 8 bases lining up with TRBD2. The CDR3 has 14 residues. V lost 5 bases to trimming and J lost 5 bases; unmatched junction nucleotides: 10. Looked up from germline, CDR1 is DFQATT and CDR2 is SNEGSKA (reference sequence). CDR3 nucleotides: TGCAGTGCTGGACGGGGGGGCCAAAGCGAGACCCAGTACTTC. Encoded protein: CSAGRGGQSETQYF.

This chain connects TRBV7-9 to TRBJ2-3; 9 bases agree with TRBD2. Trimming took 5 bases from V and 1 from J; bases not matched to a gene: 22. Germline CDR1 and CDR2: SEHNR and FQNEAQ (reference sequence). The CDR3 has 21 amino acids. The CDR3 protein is CASSTPIAGTSFSWGTDTQYF. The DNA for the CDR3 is TGTGCCAGCAGCACCCCGATAGCCGGGACTAGCTTCTCTTGGGGCACAGATACGCAGTATTTT.

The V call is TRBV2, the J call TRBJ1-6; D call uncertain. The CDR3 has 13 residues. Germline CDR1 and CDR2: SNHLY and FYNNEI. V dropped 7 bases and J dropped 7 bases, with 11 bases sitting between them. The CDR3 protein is CASNLIKNSPLHF. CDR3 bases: TGTGCCAGCAATTTAATAAAGAATTCACCCCTCCACTTT.

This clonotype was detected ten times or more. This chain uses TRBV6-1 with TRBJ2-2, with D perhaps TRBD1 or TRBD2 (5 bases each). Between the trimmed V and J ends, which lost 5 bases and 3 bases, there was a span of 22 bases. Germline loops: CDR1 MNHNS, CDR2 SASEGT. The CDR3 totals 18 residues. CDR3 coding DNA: TGTGCCAGCAGTCATCCGACCGGGACCAGGCCGGACACCGGGGAGCTGTTTTTT. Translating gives CASSHPTGTRPDTGELFF.

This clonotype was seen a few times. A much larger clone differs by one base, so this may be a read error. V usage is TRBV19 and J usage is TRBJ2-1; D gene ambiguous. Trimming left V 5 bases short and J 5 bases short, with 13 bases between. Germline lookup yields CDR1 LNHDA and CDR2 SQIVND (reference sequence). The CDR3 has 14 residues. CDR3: CASSFLGQDNEQFF. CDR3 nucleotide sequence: TGTGCCAGTAGTTTTTTAGGGCAAGACAATGAGCAGTTCTTC.

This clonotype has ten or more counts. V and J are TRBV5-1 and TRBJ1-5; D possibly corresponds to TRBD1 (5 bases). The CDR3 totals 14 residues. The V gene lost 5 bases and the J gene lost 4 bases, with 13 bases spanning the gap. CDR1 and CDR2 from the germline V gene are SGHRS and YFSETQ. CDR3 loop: CASRRDGGNQPQHF. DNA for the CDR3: TGCGCCAGCAGGCGGGACGGCGGTAATCAGCCCCAGCATTTT. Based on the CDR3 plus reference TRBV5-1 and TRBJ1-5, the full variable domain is KAGVTQTPRYLIKTRGQQVTLSCSPISGHRSVSWYQQTPGQGLQFLFEYFSETQRNKGNFPGRFSGRQFSNSRSEMNVSTLELGDSALYLCASRRDGGNQPQHFGDGTRLSIL.

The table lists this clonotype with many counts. The DNA of the CDR3 is TGTGCCAGCAGTTGGGGGGGGGATCAGCCCCAGCATTTT. Encoded protein: CASSWGGDQPQHF. The chain joins TRBV6-5 to TRBJ1-5, with a tentative D call TRBD1 (5 bases). The CDR3 loop spans 13 amino acids. Germline lookup yields CDR1 MNHEY and CDR2 SVGAGI. The germline V and J ends were trimmed by 4 bases and 5 bases, with 9 bases remaining between them.

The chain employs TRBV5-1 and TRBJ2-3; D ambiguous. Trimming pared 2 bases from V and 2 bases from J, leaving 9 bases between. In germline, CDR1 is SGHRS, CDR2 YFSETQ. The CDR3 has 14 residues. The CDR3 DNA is TGCGCCAGCAGCTTTGCCGTGGTCACAGATACGCAGTATTTT. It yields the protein CASSFAVVTDTQYF.

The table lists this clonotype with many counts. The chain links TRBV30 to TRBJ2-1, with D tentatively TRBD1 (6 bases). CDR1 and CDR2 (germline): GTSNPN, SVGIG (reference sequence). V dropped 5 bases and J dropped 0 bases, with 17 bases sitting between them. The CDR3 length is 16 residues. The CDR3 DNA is TGTGCCTGGGCTGGCAGGGGCCTTAGCTCCTACAATGAGCAGTTCTTC. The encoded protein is CAWAGRGLSSYNEQFF.

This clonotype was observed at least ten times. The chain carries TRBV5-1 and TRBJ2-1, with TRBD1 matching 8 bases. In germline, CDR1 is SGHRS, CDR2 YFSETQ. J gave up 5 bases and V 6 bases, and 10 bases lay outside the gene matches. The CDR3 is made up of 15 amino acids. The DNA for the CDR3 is TGCGCCAGCACCCCAGGACAGGGTCGACACAATGAGCAGTTCTTC. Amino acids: CASTPGQGRHNEQFF.

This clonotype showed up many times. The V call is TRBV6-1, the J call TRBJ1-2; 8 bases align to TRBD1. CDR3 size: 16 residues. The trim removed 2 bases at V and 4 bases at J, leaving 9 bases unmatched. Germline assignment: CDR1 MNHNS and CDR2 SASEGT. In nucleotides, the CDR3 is TGTGCCAGCAGTGAACGTGGCCAGGGGGCAGGCTATGGCTACACCTTC. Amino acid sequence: CASSERGQGAGYGYTF.

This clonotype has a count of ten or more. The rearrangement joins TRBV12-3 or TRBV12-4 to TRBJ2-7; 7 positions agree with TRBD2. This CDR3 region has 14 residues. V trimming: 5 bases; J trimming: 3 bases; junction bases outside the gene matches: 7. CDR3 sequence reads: CASSPSLADYEQYF. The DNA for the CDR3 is TGTGCCAGCAGTCCATCGCTAGCGGACTACGAGCAGTACTTC.

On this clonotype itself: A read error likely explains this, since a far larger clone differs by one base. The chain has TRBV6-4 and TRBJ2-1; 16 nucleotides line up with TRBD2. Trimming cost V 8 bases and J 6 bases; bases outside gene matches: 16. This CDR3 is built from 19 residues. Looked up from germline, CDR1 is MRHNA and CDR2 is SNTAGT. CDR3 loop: CASLLIGTSGRDHRNEQFF. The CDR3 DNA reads TGTGCCAGCCTCCTGATAGGGACTAGCGGGAGGGACCATCGCAATGAGCAGTTCTTC.

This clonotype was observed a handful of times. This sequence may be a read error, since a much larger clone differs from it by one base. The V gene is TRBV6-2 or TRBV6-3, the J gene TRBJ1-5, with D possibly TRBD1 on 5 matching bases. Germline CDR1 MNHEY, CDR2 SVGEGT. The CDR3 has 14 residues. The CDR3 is CASSCGAENQTQHF. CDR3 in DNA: TGTGCCAGCAGTTGCGGGGCGGAAAATCAGACCCAGCATTTT.

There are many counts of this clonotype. The CDR3 DNA sequence: TGTGCCAGCGCGGACGGCGGCGAAAAACTGTTTTTT. It codes for CASADGGEKLFF. The chain is built from TRBV6-1 and TRBJ1-4; D unclear. V dropped 8 bases and J dropped 8 bases, with 12 bases sitting between them. The CDR3 has 12 residues. Germline-derived CDR1 and CDR2 are MNHNS and SASEGT.

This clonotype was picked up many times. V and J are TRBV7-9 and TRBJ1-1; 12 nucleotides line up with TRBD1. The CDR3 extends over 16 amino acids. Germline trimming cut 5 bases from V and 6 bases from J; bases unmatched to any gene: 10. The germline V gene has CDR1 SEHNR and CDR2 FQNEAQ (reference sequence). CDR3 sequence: CASSQGTGGDFAEAFF. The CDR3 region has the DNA TGTGCCAGCAGCCAGGGGACAGGGGGCGATTTTGCTGAAGCTTTCTTT.

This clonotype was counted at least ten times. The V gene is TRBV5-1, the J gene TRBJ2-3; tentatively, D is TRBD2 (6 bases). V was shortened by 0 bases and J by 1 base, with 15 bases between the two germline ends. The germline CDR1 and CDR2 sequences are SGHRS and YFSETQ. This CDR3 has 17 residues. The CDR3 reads CASSLGGDFGGTDTQYF. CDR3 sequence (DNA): TGCGCCAGCAGCTTGGGCGGGGATTTTGGGGGCACAGATACGCAGTATTTT.

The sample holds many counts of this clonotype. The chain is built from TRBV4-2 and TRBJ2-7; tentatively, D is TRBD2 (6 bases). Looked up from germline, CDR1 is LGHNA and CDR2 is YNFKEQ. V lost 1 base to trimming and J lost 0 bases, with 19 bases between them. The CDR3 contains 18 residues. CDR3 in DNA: TGTGCCAGCAGCCAAGGGGGGGTTTTGTACGGGGGCTCCTACGAGCAGTACTTC. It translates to CASSQGGVLYGGSYEQYF.

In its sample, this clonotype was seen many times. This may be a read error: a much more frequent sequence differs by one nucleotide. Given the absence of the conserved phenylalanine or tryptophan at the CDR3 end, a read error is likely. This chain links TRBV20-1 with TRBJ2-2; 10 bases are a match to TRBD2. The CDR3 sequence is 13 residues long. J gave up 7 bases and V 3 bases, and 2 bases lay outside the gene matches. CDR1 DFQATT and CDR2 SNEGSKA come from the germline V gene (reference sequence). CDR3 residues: CSARGTSDGELFS. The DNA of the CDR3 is TGCAGTGCTAGGGGGACTAGCGACGGGGAGCTGTTTTCT.

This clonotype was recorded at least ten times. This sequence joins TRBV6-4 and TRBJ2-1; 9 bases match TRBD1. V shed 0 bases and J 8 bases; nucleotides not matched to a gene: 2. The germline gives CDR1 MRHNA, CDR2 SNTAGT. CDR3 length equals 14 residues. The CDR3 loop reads CASSDSGTGHEQFF. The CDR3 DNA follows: TGTGCCAGCAGTGACTCGGGGACAGGGCATGAGCAGTTCTTC.

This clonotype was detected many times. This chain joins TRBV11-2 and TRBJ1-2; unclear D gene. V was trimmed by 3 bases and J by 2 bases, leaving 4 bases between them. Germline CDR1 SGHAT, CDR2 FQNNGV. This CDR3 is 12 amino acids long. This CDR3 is CASSFRNYGYTF. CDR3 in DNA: TGTGCCAGCAGCTTCAGGAACTATGGCTACACCTTC.